The rows below give T cell receptor beta chains drawn from one sample of a study of early stage breast cancer tumors. Measured with immunoSEQ multiplex PCR; TCRdb has only the in-frame clones, and not every one. This sample has roughly 40,000 clones; around 73% occur once, and the top ten carry 7.2%. Sequencing was done on a sample of blood. The receptors come from a person aged 45 to 59 with breast cancer. Both conserved end residues are part of each CDR3. The D gene is left open where the match is weak. Size is omitted from some rows. Given values are once, few, many or a class for expanded clones.

abundance: -
len: 15
v_gene: TRBV7-8
j_gene: TRBJ2-3
d_gene: TRBD2
CDR3aa: CASSLAGVVLDTQYF
CDR3nt: TGTGCCAGCAGCCTAGCGGGAGTGGTCTTAGATACGCAGTATTTT

abundance: -
len: 18
v_gene: TRBV9
j_gene: TRBJ2-3
d_gene: TRBD2
CDR3aa: CASSVGTSGRTSTDTQYF
CDR3nt: TGTGCCAGCAGCGTAGGAACTAGCGGGAGAACTAGCACAGATACGCAGTATTTT

abundance: -
len: 13
v_gene: TRBV6-6
j_gene: TRBJ2-7
d_gene: -
CDR3aa: CASSYGLNYEQYF
CDR3nt: TGTGCCAGCAGTTACGGACTCAACTACGAGCAGTACTTC

abundance: -
len: 16
v_gene: TRBV11-3
j_gene: TRBJ2-7
d_gene: TRBD2
CDR3aa: CASSFGLAGVSYEQYF
CDR3nt: TGTGCCAGCAGCTTTGGGCTAGCGGGAGTATCCTACGAGCAGTACTTC

abundance: -
len: 16
v_gene: TRBV11-2
j_gene: TRBJ1-1
d_gene: TRBD1
CDR3aa: CASSFIRQGLNTEAFF
CDR3nt: TGTGCCAGCAGCTTTATAAGACAGGGGTTGAACACTGAAGCTTTCTTT

abundance: -
len: 14
v_gene: TRBV7-3
j_gene: TRBJ2-1
d_gene: TRBD1
CDR3aa: CASSVAGTGHEQFF
CDR3nt: TGTGCCAGCAGCGTCGCCGGGACAGGGCATGAGCAGTTCTTC

abundance: -
len: 15
v_gene: TRBV7-9
j_gene: TRBJ2-5
d_gene: TRBD1
CDR3aa: CASSLGTGFQETQYF
CDR3nt: TGTGCCAGCAGCTTAGGGACAGGCTTCCAAGAGACCCAGTACTTC

abundance: -
len: 15
v_gene: TRBV18
j_gene: TRBJ2-5
d_gene: TRBD2
CDR3aa: CASSRLAANRETQYF
CDR3nt: TGTGCCAGCTCGCGACTAGCGGCCAATAGGGAGACCCAGTACTTC

abundance: few
len: 13
v_gene: TRBV19
j_gene: TRBJ1-1
d_gene: -
CDR3aa: CASSIALFQAAFF
CDR3nt: TGTGCCAGTAGTATAGCCCTTTTCCAGGCGGCTTTCTTT

abundance: once
len: 15
v_gene: TRBV21-1
j_gene: TRBJ1-4
d_gene: -
CDR3aa: CASSPPPPGNEKLFF
CDR3nt: TGTGCCAGCAGCCCCCCACCCCCCGGTAATGAAAAACTGTTTTTT

abundance: -
len: 13
v_gene: TRBV5-4
j_gene: TRBJ2-1
d_gene: TRBD1
CDR3aa: CASSPDRAHEQFF
CDR3nt: TGTGCCAGCAGCCCGGACAGGGCCCATGAGCAGTTCTTC

abundance: few
len: 13
v_gene: TRBV4-3
j_gene: TRBJ1-1
d_gene: TRBD1
CDR3aa: CASSHGQGEEAFF
CDR3nt: TGCGCCAGCAGTCATGGACAGGGTGAAGAAGCTTTCTTT

abundance: -
len: 15
v_gene: TRBV5-1
j_gene: TRBJ2-2
d_gene: -
CDR3aa: CASSLYNANTGELFF
CDR3nt: TGCGCCAGCAGCTTATACAACGCGAACACCGGGGAGCTGTTTTTT

abundance: few
len: 15
v_gene: TRBV19
j_gene: TRBJ2-7
d_gene: -
CDR3aa: CASSIAAGGAYEQYF
CDR3nt: TGTGCCAGTAGTATAGCAGCCGGGGGTGCCTACGAGCAGTACTTC

abundance: once
len: 15
v_gene: TRBV9
j_gene: TRBJ2-7
d_gene: -
CDR3aa: CASSVANSPGYEQYF
CDR3nt: TGTGCCAGCAGCGTAGCCAACAGCCCCGGCTACGAGCAGTACTTC

abundance: -
len: 15
v_gene: TRBV5-4
j_gene: TRBJ2-5
d_gene: TRBD2
CDR3aa: CASSPSGRAVETQYF
CDR3nt: TGTGCCAGCAGCCCTAGCGGGAGGGCCGTAGAGACCCAGTACTTC

abundance: -
len: 14
v_gene: TRBV5-6
j_gene: TRBJ2-5
d_gene: -
CDR3aa: CASSLDVSFETQYF
CDR3nt: TGTGCCAGCAGCTTGGATGTGAGTTTCGAGACCCAGTACTTC

abundance: -
len: 13
v_gene: TRBV2
j_gene: TRBJ2-5
d_gene: -
CDR3aa: CASSWSMSETQYF
CDR3nt: TGTGCCAGCTCGTGGAGCATGTCAGAGACCCAGTACTTC

abundance: once
len: 14
v_gene: TRBV5-6
j_gene: TRBJ1-1
d_gene: TRBD1
CDR3aa: CASSFGQANTEAFF
CDR3nt: TGTGCCAGCAGCTTCGGACAGGCGAACACTGAAGCTTTCTTT

abundance: few
len: 15
v_gene: TRBV6-1
j_gene: TRBJ1-5
d_gene: TRBD1
CDR3aa: CASSLTGEGNQPQHF
CDR3nt: TGTGCCAGCAGCTTAACAGGGGAGGGCAATCAGCCCCAGCATTTT

abundance: -
len: 15
v_gene: TRBV5-1
j_gene: TRBJ2-1
d_gene: TRBD2
CDR3aa: CASSYLAGGLNEQFF
CDR3nt: TGCGCCAGCAGCTATCTAGCGGGAGGTCTCAATGAGCAGTTCTTC

abundance: -
len: 16
v_gene: TRBV7-6
j_gene: TRBJ2-2
d_gene: TRBD2
CDR3aa: CASSPGTSGGTGELFF
CDR3nt: TGTGCCAGCAGCCCAGGGACTAGCGGAGGGACCGGGGAGCTGTTTTTT

abundance: once
len: 14
v_gene: TRBV7-9
j_gene: TRBJ2-1
d_gene: TRBD2
CDR3aa: CASSQGLAGLGGFF
CDR3nt: TGTGCCAGCAGTCAAGGACTAGCGGGCCTGGGAGGGTTCTTC

abundance: -
len: 17
v_gene: TRBV7-2
j_gene: TRBJ1-2
d_gene: TRBD1
CDR3aa: CASSLGGQGAHNYGYTF
CDR3nt: TGTGCCAGCAGCTTGGGGGGACAGGGGGCCCATAACTATGGCTACACCTTC

abundance: few
len: 15
v_gene: TRBV4-2
j_gene: TRBJ2-7
d_gene: TRBD1
CDR3aa: CASSQDPQGAREQYF
CDR3nt: TGTGCCAGCAGCCAAGACCCACAGGGGGCAAGGGAGCAGTACTTC

abundance: -
len: 12
v_gene: TRBV29-1
j_gene: TRBJ2-1
d_gene: TRBD1
CDR3aa: CSAGTDFNEQFF
CDR3nt: TGCAGCGCAGGGACAGATTTCAATGAGCAGTTCTTC

abundance: -
len: 15
v_gene: TRBV4-2
j_gene: TRBJ2-7
d_gene: TRBD1
CDR3aa: CASSQDGTGGWEQYF
CDR3nt: TGTGCCAGCAGCCAAGACGGGACAGGGGGCTGGGAGCAGTACTTC

abundance: -
len: 15
v_gene: TRBV10-2
j_gene: TRBJ2-7
d_gene: TRBD2
CDR3aa: CASSPLGLAGGEQYF
CDR3nt: TGCGCCAGCAGCCCCTTGGGACTAGCGGGAGGGGAGCAGTACTTC

abundance: -
len: 17
v_gene: TRBV10-3
j_gene: TRBJ2-3
d_gene: -
CDR3aa: CAISEVQGGGSTDTQYF
CDR3nt: TGTGCCATCAGTGAGGTACAGGGAGGGGGGTCCACAGATACGCAGTATTTT

abundance: -
len: 16
v_gene: TRBV7-2
j_gene: TRBJ1-2
d_gene: TRBD1
CDR3aa: CASSPISTGTGYGYTF
CDR3nt: TGTGCCAGCAGCCCAATCTCGACAGGGACCGGTTATGGCTACACCTTC

abundance: -
len: 15
v_gene: TRBV18
j_gene: TRBJ2-5
d_gene: -
CDR3aa: CASSPSEITQETQYF
CDR3nt: TGTGCCAGCTCACCATCGGAGATCACTCAAGAGACCCAGTACTTC

abundance: -
len: 13
v_gene: TRBV29-1
j_gene: TRBJ1-2
d_gene: -
CDR3aa: CSVEWQQSYGYTF
CDR3nt: TGCAGCGTTGAATGGCAACAGTCCTATGGCTACACCTTC

abundance: -
len: 11
v_gene: TRBV28
j_gene: TRBJ2-5
d_gene: -
CDR3aa: CASSFVETQYF
CDR3nt: TGTGCCAGCAGTTTCGTAGAGACCCAGTACTTC

abundance: -
len: 16
v_gene: TRBV18
j_gene: TRBJ1-5
d_gene: -
CDR3aa: CASSPRGQSSNQPQHF
CDR3nt: TGTGCCAGCTCACCAAGAGGACAGTCTAGCAATCAGCCCCAGCATTTT

abundance: -
len: 15
v_gene: TRBV7-9
j_gene: TRBJ2-5
d_gene: TRBD1
CDR3aa: CASSPRGQSGETQYF
CDR3nt: TGTGCCAGCAGCCCCAGGGGACAGTCTGGGGAGACCCAGTACTTC

abundance: -
len: 17
v_gene: TRBV7-2
j_gene: TRBJ1-5
d_gene: -
CDR3aa: CASSKNGGQSGNQPQHF
CDR3nt: TGTGCCAGCAGCAAAAACGGCGGGCAGAGTGGGAATCAGCCCCAGCATTTT

abundance: few
len: 14
v_gene: TRBV6-5
j_gene: TRBJ2-7
d_gene: TRBD2
CDR3aa: CASTKAGGLGEQYF
CDR3nt: TGTGCCAGCACCAAAGCGGGAGGGCTCGGAGAGCAGTACTTC

abundance: -
len: 13
v_gene: TRBV6-5
j_gene: TRBJ2-1
d_gene: -
CDR3aa: CASSRGAIHEQFF
CDR3nt: TGTGCCAGCAGCCGGGGGGCGATCCATGAGCAGTTCTTC

abundance: -
len: 13
v_gene: TRBV9
j_gene: TRBJ1-1
d_gene: -
CDR3aa: CASSEGGGTEAFF
CDR3nt: TGTGCCAGCAGCGAGGGGGGGGGCACTGAAGCTTTCTTT

abundance: -
len: 14
v_gene: TRBV29-1
j_gene: TRBJ2-3
d_gene: -
CDR3aa: CSVEERGGADTQYF
CDR3nt: TGCAGCGTTGAAGAACGGGGAGGCGCAGATACGCAGTATTTT

abundance: -
len: 18
v_gene: TRBV27
j_gene: TRBJ2-1
d_gene: TRBD2
CDR3aa: CASSREGTSGSNYNEQFF
CDR3nt: TGTGCCAGCAGCCGAGAGGGGACTAGCGGGAGCAACTACAATGAGCAGTTCTTC

abundance: -
len: 17
v_gene: TRBV15
j_gene: TRBJ2-1
d_gene: TRBD2
CDR3aa: CATSRAIGTSVYNEQFF
CDR3nt: TGTGCCACCAGCAGAGCAATAGGGACTAGCGTCTACAATGAGCAGTTCTTC

abundance: -
len: 15
v_gene: TRBV5-4
j_gene: TRBJ1-5
d_gene: TRBD1
CDR3aa: CASSLGTGSEQPQHF
CDR3nt: TGTGCCAGCAGCTTGGGGACAGGGTCGGAGCAGCCCCAGCATTTT

abundance: -
len: 16
v_gene: TRBV11-3
j_gene: TRBJ2-1
d_gene: -
CDR3aa: CASSLDAGTVNNEQFF
CDR3nt: TGTGCCAGCAGCTTAGATGCGGGGACAGTTAACAATGAGCAGTTCTTC

abundance: -
len: 15
v_gene: TRBV25-1
j_gene: TRBJ1-4
d_gene: TRBD1
CDR3aa: CASRVTGYGTEKLFF
CDR3nt: TGTGCCAGCAGGGTGACAGGGTATGGTACTGAAAAACTGTTTTTT

abundance: -
len: 14
v_gene: TRBV5-1
j_gene: TRBJ2-2
d_gene: TRBD2
CDR3aa: CASSFSGSTGELFF
CDR3nt: TGCGCCAGCAGCTTTAGCGGGAGCACCGGGGAGCTGTTTTTT

abundance: -
len: 13
v_gene: TRBV6-4
j_gene: TRBJ1-1
d_gene: TRBD1
CDR3aa: CASSVETGTEAFF
CDR3nt: TGTGCCAGCAGTGTCGAGACAGGGACTGAAGCTTTCTTT

abundance: many
len: 13
v_gene: TRBV19
j_gene: TRBJ1-5
d_gene: -
CDR3aa: CASSGLSDQPQHF
CDR3nt: TGTGCCAGTAGTGGGCTCTCCGATCAGCCCCAGCATTTT

abundance: -
len: 14
v_gene: TRBV2
j_gene: TRBJ2-7
d_gene: TRBD1
CDR3aa: CAIGSWDRAGEQYF
CDR3nt: TGTGCCATCGGGTCGTGGGACAGGGCTGGCGAGCAGTACTTC

abundance: -
len: 12
v_gene: TRBV2
j_gene: TRBJ1-2
d_gene: TRBD1
CDR3aa: CASSRDRGGYTF
CDR3nt: TGTGCCAGCAGCCGGGACAGGGGCGGCTACACCTTC

abundance: -
len: 14
v_gene: TRBV7-2
j_gene: TRBJ2-7
d_gene: -
CDR3aa: CASSLQGGGYEQYF
CDR3nt: TGTGCCAGCAGCTTACAAGGGGGTGGCTACGAGCAGTACTTC

abundance: -
len: 16
v_gene: TRBV25-1
j_gene: TRBJ1-4
d_gene: -
CDR3aa: CASSESTRDYNEKLFF
CDR3nt: TGTGCCAGCAGTGAATCTACCCGGGACTATAATGAAAAACTGTTTTTT

abundance: few
len: 14
v_gene: TRBV19
j_gene: TRBJ1-5
d_gene: -
CDR3aa: CASSHRGAGQPQHF
CDR3nt: TGTGCCAGTAGCCACCGGGGGGCTGGTCAGCCCCAGCATTTT

abundance: few
len: 13
v_gene: TRBV19
j_gene: TRBJ1-2
d_gene: -
CDR3aa: CASSISDSYGYTF
CDR3nt: TGTGCCAGTAGTATCTCAGACAGCTATGGCTACACCTTC

abundance: -
len: 17
v_gene: TRBV5-1
j_gene: TRBJ2-5
d_gene: -
CDR3aa: CASSLGWLATTSETQYF
CDR3nt: TGCGCCAGCAGCTTGGGTTGGCTAGCGACTACCTCGGAGACCCAGTACTTC

abundance: once
len: 14
v_gene: TRBV5-8
j_gene: TRBJ1-2
d_gene: -
CDR3aa: CASSLEGGTYGYTF
CDR3nt: TGTGCCAGCAGCTTGGAGGGAGGGACCTATGGCTACACCTTC

abundance: -
len: 15
v_gene: TRBV19
j_gene: TRBJ1-4
d_gene: -
CDR3aa: CASSPAAGHREKLFF
CDR3nt: TGTGCCAGTAGCCCGGCTGCGGGGCATAGGGAAAAACTGTTTTTT

abundance: -
len: 15
v_gene: TRBV7-6
j_gene: TRBJ1-1
d_gene: -
CDR3aa: CASSSNGRAGTEAFF
CDR3nt: TGTGCCAGCAGCTCCAACGGCAGGGCGGGGACTGAAGCTTTCTTT

abundance: -
len: 15
v_gene: TRBV6-5
j_gene: TRBJ1-2
d_gene: TRBD1
CDR3aa: CASRAGTGVNYGYTF
CDR3nt: TGTGCCAGCAGAGCCGGGACAGGAGTTAACTATGGCTACACCTTC

abundance: -
len: 12
v_gene: TRBV9
j_gene: TRBJ2-1
d_gene: -
CDR3aa: CASSGGSNEQFF
CDR3nt: TGTGCCAGCAGCGGCGGGTCCAATGAGCAGTTCTTC